This TCR beta chain is from a study of blood T cell repertoires in COVID-19. At the level of the study: Samples representing acute and convalescent COVID-19 were sourced from the United States, Italy and Spain.

After removal of 7 bases from V and 2 bases from J, the junction contained 9 bases not matched to a gene. The CDR3 consists of 15 residues. Looked up from germline, CDR1 is MGHRA and CDR2 is YSYEKL. Original processing methods: Amplified reference gene primers provided the basis for estimating nucleated cell counts. TCRdb keeps only in-frame clones here, not all; method: immunoSEQ multiplex PCR. V, J and clone size were drawn from that table, and D and trimming were deduced from the DNA. The sample has approximately 260,000 clones, approximately 88% seen once. This TCR derives from a man aged 50 to 60 with acute or convalescent COVID-19. The chain carries TRBV4-1 and TRBJ1-2; 8 bases are a match to TRBD1. Sequenced sample: peripheral blood. The CDR3 is CASTRGQGLNYGYTF. The DNA for the CDR3 is TGCGCCAGCACCCGAGGACAGGGATTGAACTATGGCTACACCTTC.